The 17 T cell receptor beta chains below come from one sample, sequenced in a study of CD8+ T cells in alopecia areata. TCR sequencing used cDNA made by reverse transcription of extracted RNA. Assay: immunoSEQ multiplex PCR; the TCRdb copy retains only in-frame clones and omits some. The data show around 270,000 clones, roughly 50% seen once. Treatment defined: oral pan-JAK inhibitor, 5-10 mg twice daily. Material: CD4+ T cells sorted from blood, obtained at week 24, from a patient treated with tofacitinib. These receptors originate from a human donor with alopecia areata.

The sample holds a few counts of this clone. This rearrangement joins TRBV28 to TRBJ1-2, with 8 positions matching TRBD1. The CDR3 totals 14 residues. Per germline, CDR1 MDHEN and CDR2 SYDVKM. V gave up 6 bases and J gave up 3 bases; unmatched junction bases: 6. CDR3 loop: CASRPTGEDYGYTF. CDR3 bases: TGTGCCAGCAGGCCGACAGGGGAAGACTATGGCTACACCTTC.

As DNA, the CDR3 is TGTGCCAGCAGCTTAACAGGGGGGATGGAGACCCAGTACTTC. Amino acid sequence: CASSLTGGMETQYF. This chain links TRBV7-9 with TRBJ2-5; 8 positions match TRBD1. From germline, CDR1 is SEHNR and CDR2 FQNEAQ (reference sequence). V lost 2 bases to trimming and J lost 5 bases; unmatched junction nucleotides: 4. The CDR3 loop spans 14 amino acids.

This clone occurred a few times. The gene calls are TRBV30 and TRBJ1-2; perhaps TRBD1 as D (6 bases). The V end lost 2 bases, the J end lost 3 bases, and 16 bases lay between the germline ends. The CDR3 extends over 15 amino acids. In germline, CDR1 is GTSNPN, CDR2 SVGIG (reference sequence). Here the CDR3 reads CAWSPGQPVYYGYTF. CDR3 bases: TGTGCCTGGAGTCCCGGACAGCCCGTATACTATGGCTACACCTTC.

This clone was recorded only once. The rearrangement joins TRBV5-1 to TRBJ1-1; no clear D gene. V lost 3 bases and J lost 4, with 10 bases in between. Germline assignment: CDR1 SGHRS and CDR2 YFSETQ. CDR3 length: 13 amino acids. CDR3 sequence (DNA): TGCGCCAGCAGCTCCCCGGGGAGCACTGAAGCTTTCTTT. This codes for CASSSPGSTEAFF.

This clone turned up a few times. The chain joins TRBV29-1 to TRBJ2-3; 13 nucleotides match TRBD2. The CDR3 is made up of 15 amino acids. Germline CDR1 SQVTM, CDR2 ANQGSEA. The CDR3 protein is CTIRLAGGYTDTQYF. The CDR3 DNA follows: TGCACCATCAGACTAGCGGGGGGCTACACAGATACGCAGTATTTT.

The rearrangement joins TRBV15 to TRBJ2-1, with 7 bases aligning to TRBD1. Germline CDR1 is LNHNV and CDR2 is YYDKDF (reference sequence). CDR3 length: 15 amino acids. J gave up 3 bases and V 0 bases, and 2 bases lay outside the gene matches. The CDR3 protein is CATSRETGSYNEQFF. CDR3 DNA sequence: TGTGCCACCAGCAGAGAGACAGGGAGCTACAATGAGCAGTTCTTC.

The chain joins TRBV10-3 to TRBJ1-5, with 7 bases that match TRBD1. CDR3 size: 14 residues. Unmatched junction bases numbered 5, after V lost 6 bases and J lost 3 bases. The germline V gene encodes CDR1 ENHRY and CDR2 SYGVKD. In DNA form, the CDR3 reads TGTGCCATCAGCCAGGGGGGCCCCAATCAGCCCCAGCATTTT. This codes for CAISQGGPNQPQHF.

This clone was recorded a few times. This chain joins TRBV6-5 and TRBJ1-5; D gene unclear. Germline V gene lookup returns CDR1 MNHEY and CDR2 SVGAGI. Trimming left V 8 bases short and J 4 bases short, with 15 bases between. The CDR3 has 14 amino acids. Here the CDR3 reads CASDRRETNQPQHF. The CDR3 DNA follows: TGTGCCAGCGACCGACGGGAGACGAATCAGCCCCAGCATTTT.

This clone was detected only a few times. The CDR3 here is CASSPRTAGDTQYF. The CDR3 coding sequence is TGTGCCAGCAGCCCGAGGACAGCCGGGGATACGCAGTATTTT. This rearrangement joins TRBV5-6 to TRBJ2-3, with a possible D match to TRBD1 (6 bases). The CDR3 contains 14 residues. Between the trimmed V and J ends, which lost 4 bases and 6 bases, there was a span of 15 bases. Germline loops: CDR1 SGHDT, CDR2 YYEEEE.

The chain uses TRBV7-2 and TRBJ2-6; possible D gene TRBD1, 5 bases. The V gene lost 5 bases and the J gene lost 1 base, with 18 bases spanning the gap. This CDR3 has 18 residues. Germline V lookup: CDR1 SGHTA, CDR2 FQGNSA. This chain's CDR3 is CASSRVQVTLSGANVLTF. The CDR3 DNA is TGTGCCAGCAGCCGGGTACAGGTGACCCTATCTGGGGCCAACGTCCTGACTTTC.

This clone was counted between two and nine times. This rearrangement joins TRBV29-1 to TRBJ1-2; D not resolved. The CDR3 extends over 14 amino acids. The germline V gene encodes CDR1 SQVTM and CDR2 ANQGSEA. Trimming shortened V by 4 bases and J by 2 bases, and 14 bases separated the two germline ends. The CDR3 reads CSVGVAGVNYGYTF. In DNA, the CDR3 is TGCAGCGTTGGAGTAGCGGGTGTGAACTATGGCTACACCTTC.

The CDR3 DNA follows: TGTGCCAGCAGCGCCCAAGCAGGGAACTATGGCTACACCTTC. Amino acid sequence: CASSAQAGNYGYTF. This chain links TRBV9 with TRBJ1-2; tentatively, D is TRBD1 (5 bases). CDR1 SGDLS and CDR2 YYNGEE come from the germline V gene. V was shortened by 3 bases and J by 2 bases, with 11 bases between the two germline ends. The CDR3 extends over 14 amino acids.

V gene TRBV18 combines with J gene TRBJ1-6; D ambiguous. V was pared by 3 bases and J by 14 bases, with 14 bases between. CDR1 and CDR2 from the germline V gene are KGHSH and LQKENI. The CDR3 has 13 residues. CDR3 DNA: TGTGCCAGCTCACCGAAAGAGTTGGAGGCCCTCCACTTT. Encoded protein: CASSPKELEALHF.

This chain links TRBV6-4 with TRBJ1-6; D remains ambiguous. With 6 bases removed from V and 7 bases from J, the gap between germline ends came to 10 bases. Germline lookup yields CDR1 MRHNA and CDR2 SNTAGT. The CDR3 is 13 residues long. Here the CDR3 reads CASRDTGNSPLHF. The CDR3 DNA reads as TGTGCCAGCAGAGACACGGGGAATTCACCCCTCCACTTT.

This chain links TRBV27 with TRBJ1-6; D may be TRBD1 (5 bases). The V and J ends lost 5 bases and 8 bases respectively, with 10 bases between them. This CDR3 contains 13 residues. Germline-derived CDR1 and CDR2 are MNHEY and SMNVEV (reference sequence). The CDR3 sequence: CASSQRQHSPLHF. The CDR3 DNA is TGTGCCAGCAGTCAACGACAGCATTCACCCCTCCACTTT.

This clone was recorded a few times. The chain is built from TRBV5-4 and TRBJ2-1; D might be TRBD1 or TRBD2, each matching 5 bases. Trimming took off 3 bases at V and 8 bases at J, with 18 bases between the two ends. The germline CDR1 and CDR2 sequences are SGHNT and YYREEE (reference sequence). The CDR3 has 15 residues. The CDR3 DNA sequence: TGTGCCAGCAGCTCAAGGAGTCGGGGCCAGGATGAGCAGTTCTTC. Amino acid sequence: CASSSRSRGQDEQFF.

The chain joins TRBV5-6 to TRBJ1-1; D perhaps matches TRBD1 (5 bases). V lost 0 bases, J lost 1 base, and 10 bases lay in between. The CDR3 has 15 amino acids. Germline V gives CDR1 SGHDT, CDR2 YYEEEE. Written as DNA, the CDR3 is TGTGCCAGCAGCTTGGTGGCGAGGGGGAACACTGAAGCTTTCTTT. This encodes CASSLVARGNTEAFF.